Presented here are 30 T cell receptor beta chains from one specimen sequenced in a study of shared clonotypes between healthy human individuals. Terminally differentiated effector memory CD45RA+ cells were excluded by CCR7 positive selection of CD45RO-negative cells. The assay was immunoSEQ multiplex PCR, and TCRdb's table has in-frame clones only and misses some. The sample includes roughly 2,000,000 clones, about 95% seen only once; the top ten take 1% to 1.5%. Sequencing used naive CD8+ T cells sorted from blood. The receptors here all came from a man younger than 35 in good health.

Turning to this clone: Different DNA sequences within this sample yield the same CDR3. The rearrangement links TRBV2 to TRBJ2-3; D is uncertain. Trimming removed 2 bases at V and 2 bases at J, with 8 bases between. CDR1 SNHLY and CDR2 FYNNEI come from the germline V gene. The CDR3 runs to 14 residues. This CDR3 is CASSETGFTDTQYF. The CDR3 region has the DNA TGTGCCAGCAGTGAAACCGGGTTCACAGATACGCAGTATTTT.

The V and J genes are TRBV7-9 and TRBJ2-7, with 10 bases lining up with TRBD1. Germline trimming cut 2 bases from V and 4 bases from J; bases unmatched to any gene: 5. This CDR3 is 15 amino acids long. CDR1 and CDR2 from the germline V gene are SEHNR and FQNEAQ (reference sequence). In DNA, the CDR3 is TGTGCCAGCAGCTTATTCGGGACAGGGGTGTACGAGCAGTACTTC. Protein product: CASSLFGTGVYEQYF. Combining the CDR3 with reference TRBV7-9 and TRBJ2-7 gives the whole variable domain DTGVSQNPRHKITKRGQNVTFRCDPISEHNRLYWYRQTLGQGPEFLTYFQNEAQLEKSRLLSDRFSAERPKGSFSTLEIQRTEQGDSAMYLCASSLFGTGVYEQYFGPGTRLTVT.

This chain links TRBV7-9 with TRBJ1-1; a weak D match, TRBD1 (6 bases). V was trimmed by 4 bases and J by 11 bases, leaving 20 bases between them. Germline V lookup: CDR1 SEHNR, CDR2 FQNEAQ (reference sequence). The CDR3 is made up of 14 amino acids. The CDR3 sequence is CASSSGQPSVGAFF. The CDR3 DNA is TGTGCCAGCAGCTCTGGACAGCCTAGCGTAGGGGCTTTCTTT.

The chain uses TRBV27 and TRBJ2-7; perhaps TRBD2 as D (6 bases). Germline lookup yields CDR1 MNHEY and CDR2 SMNVEV (reference sequence). Trimming removed 5 bases at V and 4 bases at J, with 18 bases between. The CDR3 has 15 residues. CDR3 bases: TGTGCCAGCAGTCCATTAAACGGGGGTGGTTACGAGCAGTACTTC. Its protein is CASSPLNGGGYEQYF.

The count of this clone is one. The DNA for the CDR3 is TGTGCCAGCAGCTTGGTTGGGACAAACTATGGCTACACCTTC. This sequence encodes CASSLVGTNYGYTF. The chain employs TRBV5-6 and TRBJ1-2; D possibly corresponds to TRBD1 (6 bases). Deletions cut 0 bases from V and 2 bases from J, with 8 bases between. Germline V lookup: CDR1 SGHDT, CDR2 YYEEEE. CDR3 length equals 14 residues.

The gene calls are TRBV5-1 and TRBJ1-2; 7 bases are a match to TRBD1. With 0 bases clipped from V and 1 base from J, the junction kept 3 bases outside the gene matches. Looked up from germline, CDR1 is SGHRS and CDR2 is YFSETQ. The CDR3 spans 15 residues. In nucleotides, the CDR3 is TGCGCCAGCAGCTTGGTCGGACAGGATAACTATGGCTACACCTTC. Its translation is CASSLVGQDNYGYTF. The full variable domain, in which reference TRBV5-1 and TRBJ1-2 provide the parts outside the CDR3, is KAGVTQTPRYLIKTRGQQVTLSCSPISGHRSVSWYQQTPGQGLQFLFEYFSETQRNKGNFPGRFSGRQFSNSRSEMNVSTLELGDSALYLCASSLVGQDNYGYTFGSGTRLTVV.

V and J are TRBV7-9 and TRBJ2-4; 8 positions agree with TRBD2. CDR1 and CDR2 from the germline V gene are SEHNR and FQNEAQ (reference sequence). The V and J ends lost 5 bases and 3 bases, in that order; junction bases with no gene match: 9. The CDR3 extends over 16 amino acids. This CDR3 is CASSPTGGKGKNIQYF. CDR3 bases: TGTGCCAGCAGCCCAACGGGGGGGAAGGGCAAAAACATTCAGTACTTC.

The CDR3 DNA follows: TGTGCCAGCAGCTTGGACTGGGACAATCAGCCCCAGCATTTT. This codes for CASSLDWDNQPQHF. The chain employs TRBV5-8 and TRBJ1-5; D not certain. Germline CDR1 reads SGHTS; CDR2 reads YDEGEE. The ends were cut back, 0 bases at V and 3 bases at J, with 7 bases in the middle. The CDR3 spans 14 residues.

V gene TRBV6-5 combines with J gene TRBJ2-1; TRBD2 agrees at 8 bases. CDR1 and CDR2 (germline): MNHEY, SVGAGI. CDR3 length equals 16 residues. The J segment lost 0 bases and the V segment lost 4 bases, leaving 5 bases of the junction unmatched. This CDR3 reads CASSSGGESSYNEQFF. CDR3 bases: TGTGCCAGCAGTTCCGGGGGGGAGAGCTCCTACAATGAGCAGTTCTTC.

V gene TRBV7-9 combines with J gene TRBJ1-2, with D unclear. The CDR3 is 14 residues long. V was cut by 3 bases and J by 5 bases, with 13 bases left in between. CDR1 and CDR2 from the germline V gene are SEHNR and FQNEAQ (reference sequence). The CDR3 DNA is TGTGCCAGCAGCTTCGGCGATTCGCCGTATGGCTACACCTTC. Translated, it gives CASSFGDSPYGYTF.

V and J are TRBV6-1 and TRBJ2-7, with TRBD1 matching over 10 bases. The CDR3 has 14 residues. Germline CDR1 and CDR2: MNHNS and SASEGT. Trimming at V came to 5 bases and at J to 3 bases, leaving 4 bases not matched to a gene. The CDR3 sequence is CASSIGQGVYEQYF. The CDR3 DNA reads as TGTGCCAGCAGTATTGGACAGGGGGTCTACGAGCAGTACTTC.

The chain combines TRBV28 with TRBJ1-4, with unresolved D. The CDR3 is 15 residues long. The germline V gene has CDR1 MDHEN and CDR2 SYDVKM. Trimming stripped 2 bases from V and 0 bases from J, with 7 bases between. In DNA, the CDR3 is TGTGCCAGCAGTTTAGGGCAAACAACTAATGAAAAACTGTTTTTT. Its translation is CASSLGQTTNEKLFF.

This clone was detected once. The chain has TRBV4-3 and TRBJ2-7, with 7 bases matching TRBD1. J was trimmed by 0 bases and V by 5 bases; bases with no gene match: 7. The CDR3 covers 15 residues. The germline V gene encodes CDR1 LGHNA and CDR2 YSLEER. The CDR3 reads CASSTTTGVSYEQYF. The DNA for the CDR3 is TGCGCCAGCAGCACTACTACAGGGGTCTCCTACGAGCAGTACTTC.

As to this clone: Other DNA sequences within the sample encode an identical CDR3. The V and J genes are TRBV7-9 and TRBJ1-1; maybe TRBD1 (6 bases). CDR1 and CDR2 (germline): SEHNR, FQNEAQ (reference sequence). Trimming left V 2 bases short and J 3 bases short, with 7 bases between. The CDR3 runs 13 residues. As DNA, the CDR3 is TGTGCCAGCAGCTTACCAGGGGACACTGAAGCTTTCTTT. Translated: CASSLPGDTEAFF.

CDR3 amino acids: CASSSGSYQETQYF. CDR3 bases: TGTGCCAGCAGTTCCGGGTCGTACCAAGAGACCCAGTACTTC. V usage is TRBV6-5 and J usage is TRBJ2-5; D not certain. The CDR3 consists of 14 residues. V lost 4 bases and J lost 0, with 9 bases in between. Germline V gene data show CDR1 as MNHEY and CDR2 as SVGAGI.

The chain joins TRBV5-5 to TRBJ1-5; D unclear. Trimming took 2 bases from V and 1 from J, leaving 7 bases between them. The CDR3 covers 14 residues. Germline V gives CDR1 SGHKS, CDR2 YYEKEE (reference sequence). The CDR3 DNA reads as TGTGCCAGCAGCTTCTTGCAGAGCAATCAGCCCCAGCATTTT. Amino acids: CASSFLQSNQPQHF.

The rearrangement joins TRBV25-1 to TRBJ1-1; D remains ambiguous. This CDR3 is built from 13 residues. Trimming left V 2 bases short and J 4 bases short, with 8 bases between. Germline CDR1 MGHDK, CDR2 SYGVNS. In DNA, the CDR3 is TGTGCCAGCAGTGAAGGTTTGAGCACTGAAGCTTTCTTT. It is translated as CASSEGLSTEAFF.

This clone was picked up one time. The chain carries TRBV30 and TRBJ1-6; no clear D gene. The V gene lost 0 bases and the J gene lost 7 bases, with 19 bases spanning the gap. CDR3 length: 17 amino acids. CDR1 and CDR2 (germline): GTSNPN, SVGIG (reference sequence). CDR3 nucleotides: TGTGCCTGGAGTGTAAGTACGGTAATTTTTAGGAATTCACCCCTCCACTTT. Translation: CAWSVSTVIFRNSPLHF.

The chain employs TRBV6-5 and TRBJ2-7; no firm D call. V lost 2 bases and J 4 bases, leaving 9 bases between the germline ends. Looked up from germline, CDR1 is MNHEY and CDR2 is SVGAGI. The CDR3 covers 13 residues. The CDR3 bases are TGTGCCAGCAGTTACGCCCCGGAGTACGAGCAGTACTTC. As protein: CASSYAPEYEQYF.

The V gene is TRBV7-3, the J gene TRBJ2-3; 10 bases are a match to TRBD1. The germline V gene has CDR1 SGHTA and CDR2 FQGTGA. This CDR3 is 18 amino acids long. The trim removed 2 bases at V and 4 bases at J, leaving 12 bases unmatched. In DNA form, the CDR3 reads TGTGCCAGCAGCTTAGAATCGACGGGGACAGGGGACTCAGATACGCAGTATTTT. Amino acid sequence: CASSLESTGTGDSDTQYF.

As regards this clone: At the DNA level, this CDR3 is encoded by other sequences in the same sample as well. The rearrangement joins TRBV10-3 to TRBJ2-7; D not resolved. Germline V gives CDR1 ENHRY, CDR2 SYGVKD. The CDR3 extends over 11 amino acids. V was shortened by 2 bases and J by 7 bases, with 6 bases between the two germline ends. CDR3 DNA: TGTGCCATCAGTGAGGGAGTAGAGCAGTACTTC. Encoded protein: CAISEGVEQYF.

Notes on this clone: The same CDR3 arises from other DNA sequences in this sample as well. This chain connects TRBV4-1 to TRBJ2-7, with a possible D match to TRBD1 (6 bases). There are 14 residues in the CDR3. Germline values: CDR1 MGHRA, CDR2 YSYEKL. Trimming took 4 bases from V and 0 from J, leaving 10 bases between them. The CDR3 DNA sequence: TGCGCCAGCAGCCCCCGGGACACCTCCTACGAGCAGTACTTC. It specifies CASSPRDTSYEQYF.

The V and J genes are TRBV10-3 and TRBJ1-1; a possible D gene is TRBD1 (6 bases). Trimming pared 10 bases from V and 3 bases from J, leaving 18 bases between. CDR3 length: 14 residues. The germline CDR1 and CDR2 sequences are ENHRY and SYGVKD. In DNA form, the CDR3 reads TGTGCCACCTCACGTGGGGGGGCATACACTGAAGCTTTCTTT. Amino acid sequence: CATSRGGAYTEAFF.

This rearrangement joins TRBV9 to TRBJ1-2, with 11 bases identical to TRBD1. The V segment lost 5 bases and the J segment 5 bases; nucleotides outside the gene matches: 17. The CDR3 has 18 amino acids. CDR1 and CDR2 from the germline V gene are SGDLS and YYNGEE. The CDR3 loop reads CASSSTEGTGGQGYGYTF. The CDR3 DNA follows: TGTGCCAGCAGTTCTACGGAGGGGACAGGGGGTCAAGGGTATGGCTACACCTTC.

The gene calls are TRBV13 and TRBJ1-1, with a possible D match to TRBD1 (5 bases). Trimming stripped 3 bases from V and 8 bases from J, with 13 bases between. The length of the CDR3 is 13 residues. Germline V gene sequence: CDR1 PRHDT, CDR2 FYEKMQ (reference sequence). CDR3 loop: CASSFLAGTEAFF. The DNA of the CDR3 is TGTGCCAGCAGCTTTCTAGCCGGGACCGAAGCTTTCTTT.

J is TRBJ2-7 and V is TRBV9, with 9 bases that match TRBD1. This CDR3 comprises 16 residues. Germline loops: CDR1 SGDLS, CDR2 YYNGEE. V was pared by 3 bases and J by 4 bases, with 11 bases of the junction left unmatched. The CDR3 DNA follows: TGTGCCAGCAGCGCTCAAGTAGGGACAGGGATATACGAGCAGTACTTC. It specifies CASSAQVGTGIYEQYF.

The rearrangement joins TRBV5-8 to TRBJ2-2; 8 bases agree with TRBD2. Germline CDR1 SGHTS, CDR2 YDEGEE. The CDR3 has 16 amino acids. Germline trimming cut 0 bases from V and 4 bases from J; bases unmatched to any gene: 5. The CDR3, as DNA: TGTGCCAGCAGCTTGGTAGCGGGGCCTACCACCGGGGAGCTGTTTTTT. This translates into CASSLVAGPTTGELFF.

The chain links TRBV27 to TRBJ2-3; 14 nucleotides line up with TRBD2. CDR1 and CDR2 (germline): MNHEY, SMNVEV (reference sequence). Trimming removed 8 bases from V and 2 bases from J; junction bases left unmatched: 9. The CDR3 runs to 17 residues. CDR3 DNA: TGTGCCAGCTCACTTTTGACTAGCGGGGGGGTCACAGATACGCAGTATTTT. Translation: CASSLLTSGGVTDTQYF.

On this clone: The junction does not match germline at one end; this may be a read error. The V call is TRBV7-7, the J call TRBJ1-5, with 8 positions matching TRBD1. The germline V gene encodes CDR1 SSHAT and CDR2 FNYEAQ (reference sequence). The CDR3 is 16 residues long. The CDR3 DNA reads TGTGCTAGCAGCTTAGAGGACAGGGAAGGGAAGCAGCCCCAGCATTTT. It translates to CASSLEDREGKQPQHF.

The chain combines TRBV28 with TRBJ2-7, with 9 positions matching TRBD1. After removal of 6 bases from V and 0 bases from J, the junction contained 12 bases not matched to a gene. Per the germline V gene, CDR1 is MDHEN and CDR2 is SYDVKM. CDR3 size: 17 residues. CDR3 sequence (DNA): TGTGCCAGCAGCGGAGGACAGGGGAATCCTCGCTCCTACGAGCAGTACTTC. Protein product: CASSGGQGNPRSYEQYF.